The clone carrying this TCR beta chain was found once. Sequencing targeted TCR beta in T cells from blood (CD8+ and CD4+). TEMRA cells were FACS-enriched, with CD8+ and CD4+ T cells isolated negatively. Germline V gene sequence: CDR1 DFQATT, CDR2 SNEGSKA (reference sequence). The CDR3 sequence is 11 residues long. Trimming stripped 0 bases from V and 7 bases from J, with 7 bases between. After extraction with the RNeasy kit, 0.5 to 1 ug of the RNA was reverse transcribed using random hexamers. TCRdb fed the immunoSEQ multiplex PCR reads into MiXCR, producing one record per CDR3 protein. The data contain under 200,000 distinct CDR3 sequences, 91% of them seen just once; the ten biggest clones take up around 0.1%. These data come from a study of CD8 T cells in Susac syndrome. Across the whole study: Patients with Susac syndrome were, at the time of blood collection, therapy-naive, maintained on corticosteroids, or maintained on intravenous immunoglobulin alone.

V and J are TRBV20-1 and TRBJ2-7, with D unclear. The material sequenced was CD4+ T cells from PBMCs. The sequence derives from a human donor with Susac syndrome. CDR3 protein: CSARDGVEQYF. CDR3 sequence (DNA): TGCAGTGCTAGAGATGGCGTAGAGCAGTACTTC.